This T cell receptor beta chain was recorded in a study of blood T cell repertoires in COVID-19. Across the study: Acute and convalescent COVID-19 samples came from the United States, Italy and Spain.

This clone was picked up one time. Clinical history reported by participants formed the basis on which cohorts were assigned. All recovered Cohort 3 donors got two negative PCRs, got clearance, or saw symptom resolution. Per the original data handling: Estimated nucleated cell counts came from reference gene primer amplification. Data came from immunoSEQ multiplex PCR; TCRdb stores just in-frame clones and leaves some out. From that table come the V and J calls and clone size; the DNA was used to work out D and trimming. The table has about 330,000 clones, more than 75% seen once. Germline values: CDR1 GTSNPN, CDR2 SVGIG (reference sequence). V lost 2 bases to trimming and J lost 0 bases, with 19 bases between them. The CDR3 spans 17 residues.

This clonotype was obtained from a woman aged 30 to 39 who had recovered from COVID-19. Sequences were obtained from PBMCs or T cells enriched from blood (not recorded which). The chain is built from TRBV30 and TRBJ1-1; D might be TRBD1 (5 bases). The CDR3 reads CAWSSRQSNFMNTEAFF. In DNA, the CDR3 is TGTGCCTGGAGTTCTAGACAGTCCAACTTCATGAACACTGAAGCTTTCTTT.